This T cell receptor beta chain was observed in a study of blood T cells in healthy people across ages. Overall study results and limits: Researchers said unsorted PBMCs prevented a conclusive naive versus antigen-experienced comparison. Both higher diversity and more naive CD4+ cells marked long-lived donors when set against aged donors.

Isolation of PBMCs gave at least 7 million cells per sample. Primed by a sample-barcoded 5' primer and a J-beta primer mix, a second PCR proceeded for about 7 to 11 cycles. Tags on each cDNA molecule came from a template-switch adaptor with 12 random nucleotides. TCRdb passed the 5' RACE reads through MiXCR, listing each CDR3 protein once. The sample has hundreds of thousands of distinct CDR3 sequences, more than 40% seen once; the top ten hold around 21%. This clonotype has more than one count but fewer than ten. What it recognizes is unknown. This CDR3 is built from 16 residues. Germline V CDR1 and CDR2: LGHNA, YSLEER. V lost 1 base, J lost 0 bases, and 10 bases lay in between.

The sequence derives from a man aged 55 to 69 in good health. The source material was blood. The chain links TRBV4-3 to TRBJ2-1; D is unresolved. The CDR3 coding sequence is TGCGCCAGCAGCCAAGGGATCAAAAGCTCCTACAATGAGCAGTTCTTC. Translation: CASSQGIKSSYNEQFF.